These T cell receptor beta chains were read from a single sample in a study of CD8 T cells in Susac syndrome. One entry per CDR3 protein, called by TCRdb with MiXCR from the immunoSEQ multiplex PCR reads. The sample consists of roughly 80,000 distinct CDR3 sequences, roughly 95% of them appearing once. The sample taken for sequencing was CD8+ T cells from PBMCs. The receptor set was obtained from a human donor with Susac syndrome. The CDR3 runs from the conserved cysteine through the conserved F or W. D genes are given only for firm matches. Expanded clones get a size class; other rows say once, few or many, or leave the size out.

TRBJ2-3 TRBV2 TRBD2 . CASGGTSGGLTSTDTQYF TGTGCCAGCGGGGGGACTAGCGGGGGACTTACTAGCACAGATACGCAGTATTTT
TRBJ2-1 TRBV10-3 . . CAITSDQGAYNEQFF TGTGCCATCACCTCAGACCAGGGCGCCTACAATGAGCAGTTCTTC
TRBJ2-1 TRBV24-1 TRBD1 . CATSEGQGNEQFF TGTGCCACCAGTGAAGGACAGGGGAATGAGCAGTTCTTC
TRBJ2-1 TRBV20-1 . . CSALKGNEQFF TGCAGTGCCCTTAAGGGGAATGAGCAGTTCTTC
TRBJ1-6 TRBV20-1 . . CSPLPGNSPLHF TGCAGTCCATTGCCGGGGAATTCACCCCTCCACTTT
TRBJ2-5 TRBV9 . . CASSVVSGDDQYF TGTGCCAGCAGCGTAGTCAGTGGGGATGACCAGTACTTC
TRBJ2-3 TRBV21-1 . . CASKGSARTSTDTQYF TGTGCCAGCAAAGGGTCCGCCAGGACCAGCACAGATACGCAGTATTTT
TRBJ1-1 TRBV5-4 . . CASKREGGTEAFF TGTGCCAGTAAAAGGGAGGGGGGCACTGAAGCTTTCTTT
TRBJ2-7 TRBV5-1 TRBD1 . CASSLPGQGGEQYF TGCGCCAGCAGCTTGCCGGGACAGGGAGGCGAGCAGTACTTC
TRBJ1-1 TRBV19 . once CASSIGQTTEAFF TGTGCCAGTAGTATAGGTCAGACAACTGAAGCTTTCTTT
TRBJ1-2 TRBV12-3/TRBV12-4 . . CAIDPGLSYGYTF TGTGCGATCGATCCGGGGCTTAGCTATGGCTACACCTTC
TRBJ2-1 TRBV29-1 . medium-sized CSVEDTGVGNIGQFF TGCAGCGTTGAAGATACGGGAGTGGGTAATATAGGGCAGTTCTTC
TRBJ2-1 TRBV20-1 . . CSARDLRGTGDLFF TGCAGTGCTAGAGACTTAAGGGGTACAGGAGATTTGTTCTTC
TRBJ1-2 TRBV29-1 TRBD1 . CSVAQGGLGYTF TGCAGCGTGGCACAGGGGGGATTGGGCTACACCTTC
TRBJ2-1 TRBV7-6 . . CASSLGSRVEQFF TGTGCCAGCAGCTTAGGGTCCAGGGTTGAGCAGTTCTTC
TRBJ1-1 TRBV7-9 . . CASSLVERLEAFF TGTGCCAGCAGCTTAGTTGAAAGGCTTGAAGCTTTCTTT
TRBJ1-5 TRBV5-6 TRBD1 . CASSLGTGGQPQHF TGTGCCAGCAGCTTGGGGACAGGGGGTCAGCCCCAGCATTTT
TRBJ2-2 TRBV2 . . CASMRGSGELFF TGTGCCAGCATGAGGGGGTCCGGGGAGCTGTTTTTT
TRBJ2-7 TRBV25-1 TRBD1 . CASSQQGTYEQYF TGTGCCAGCAGTCAACAGGGGACATACGAGCAGTACTTC
TRBJ2-1 TRBV7-6 TRBD1 . CASSQTGGLTMGQFF TGTGCCAGCAGCCAAACAGGGGGTCTGACAATGGGGCAGTTCTTC
TRBJ2-3 TRBV13 . . CASSLGRSGDTQYF TGTGCCAGCAGCTTAGGCAGGTCCGGAGATACGCAGTATTTT
TRBJ2-5 TRBV29-1 . . CSVVGRQSDQETQYF TGCAGCGTTGTGGGTAGACAGTCGGATCAAGAGACCCAGTACTTC
TRBJ1-1 TRBV5-4 TRBD1 once CASRAGGGTEAFF TGTGCCAGCAGGGCAGGGGGTGGCACTGAAGCTTTCTTT
TRBJ2-7 TRBV7-6 TRBD2 . CASSATPGGRDYEQYF TGTGCCAGCAGCGCAACGCCGGGGGGGCGGGACTACGAGCAGTACTTC
TRBJ2-1 TRBV27 TRBD2 . CASRGRGGDEQFF TGTGCCAGCAGGGGGCGGGGGGGCGATGAGCAGTTCTTC
TRBJ2-7 TRBV9 . . CASSERFVGGEQYF TGTGCCAGCAGCGAGCGCTTTGTTGGAGGGGAGCAGTACTTC
TRBJ1-2 TRBV29-1 . once CSVEFGNGCTF TGCAGCGTTGAGTTCGGGAACGGCTGCACCTTC
TRBJ2-5 TRBV9 TRBD2 . CASSSRTSGARETQYF TGTGCCAGCAGCTCACGGACTAGCGGGGCCCGGGAGACCCAGTACTTC
TRBJ2-3 TRBV6-2/TRBV6-3 TRBD1 . CASSHALPGQIAGDTQYF TGTGCCAGCAGTCACGCCCTTCCGGGACAGATCGCTGGGGATACGCAGTATTTT
TRBJ2-7 TRBV7-8 . . CASSLGSPPEQYF TGTGCCAGCAGCTTGGGCAGTCCCCCCGAGCAGTACTTC
TRBJ2-1 TRBV9 . . CASKANNEQFF TGTGCCAGCAAAGCAAACAATGAGCAGTTCTTC
TRBJ2-5 TRBV3-1 . . CASSQPDSPDEQYF TGTGCCAGCAGCCAACCGGACAGCCCGGATGAGCAGTACTTC
TRBJ2-1 TRBV27 . . CASSLGTLYNEQFF TGTGCCAGCAGTTTAGGGACACTCTACAATGAGCAGTTCTTC
TRBJ2-3 TRBV7-6 . few CASSLLGPTDTQYF TGTGCCAGCAGCTTACTCGGTCCCACAGATACGCAGTATTTT
TRBJ2-7 TRBV5-6 TRBD2 . CASKGLATEQYF TGTGCCAGCAAGGGACTAGCCACCGAGCAGTACTTC
TRBJ2-7 TRBV7-9 . . CASSPRTEPYEQYF TGTGCCAGCAGCCCCCGGACGGAACCCTACGAGCAGTACTTC
TRBJ2-7 TRBV6-5 . . CASLGGTSEFEQYF TGTGCCAGCCTGGGAGGCACATCCGAGTTCGAGCAGTACTTC
TRBJ2-1 TRBV29-1 . . CSVGLHNEQFF TGCAGCGTTGGACTTCACAATGAGCAGTTCTTC
TRBJ2-7 TRBV20-1 . . CSAKVLADEQYF TGCAGTGCTAAAGTCTTGGCGGACGAGCAGTACTTC
TRBJ2-1 TRBV20-1 TRBD1 . CSARGRGTGDFYNEQFF TGCAGTGCTAGAGGAAGAGGGACAGGGGATTTTTACAATGAGCAGTTCTTC
TRBJ2-7 TRBV29-1 . . CSVEDLDSYEQYF TGCAGCGTCGAGGATCTCGACTCCTACGAGCAGTACTTC
TRBJ2-7 TRBV2 . . CASSPAVGGSEQYF TGTGCCAGCAGTCCAGCGGTTGGGGGAAGCGAGCAGTACTTC
TRBJ2-4 TRBV7-9 TRBD1 . CASSPIGQGMNIQYF TGTGCCAGCAGCCCCATAGGACAGGGCATGAACATTCAGTACTTC
TRBJ1-5 TRBV7-9 . . CASSAPDQPQHF TGTGCCAGCAGCGCGCCAGACCAGCCCCAGCATTTT
TRBJ1-2 TRBV24-1 TRBD1 once CATSAHGTGDGYTF TGTGCCACCAGTGCACACGGGACAGGGGACGGCTACACCTTC
TRBJ1-1 TRBV11-2 . . CASSLELDTEAFF TGTGCCAGCAGCTTAGAGTTGGACACTGAAGCTTTCTTT
TRBJ2-3 TRBV3-1 TRBD2 . CASSQLTSGADTDTQYF TGTGCCAGCAGCCAATTGACTAGCGGGGCGGACACAGATACGCAGTATTTT
TRBJ2-3 TRBV7-9 TRBD2 . CASRAGTSGGDTDTQYF TGTGCCAGCAGGGCCGGGACTAGCGGGGGAGACACAGATACGCAGTATTTT
TRBJ1-1 TRBV29-1 TRBD1 . CSVVVGQAQAFF TGCAGCGTTGTGGTGGGACAGGCCCAAGCTTTCTTT
TRBJ2-7 TRBV12-3/TRBV12-4 . . CASSLGTEFYEQYF TGTGCCAGCAGCCTCGGGACGGAATTCTACGAGCAGTACTTC
TRBJ2-3 TRBV6-1 TRBD2 . CASSQTPSGASTDTQYF TGTGCCAGCAGTCAAACCCCGAGCGGGGCTAGCACAGATACGCAGTATTTT
TRBJ1-1 TRBV6-9 . once CASSLRGFF TGTGCCAGCAGTTTACGGGGCTTCTTT
TRBJ2-3 TRBV29-1 TRBD1 . CSVGRQGSTDTQYF TGCAGCGTTGGGCGACAGGGTAGCACAGATACGCAGTATTTT
TRBJ1-2 TRBV27 . . CASSSTRGQLYGYTF TGTGCCAGCAGTTCCACACGAGGACAGCTATATGGCTACACCTTC
TRBJ2-3 TRBV12-3/TRBV12-4 . . CASNPSVWGGRVDTQYF TGTGCCAGCAACCCCAGCGTATGGGGGGGGCGAGTAGATACGCAGTATTTT
TRBJ1-2 TRBV20-1 TRBD1 . CSASGQGGNYGYTF TGCAGTGCTTCGGGACAGGGCGGAAACTATGGCTACACCTTC
TRBJ2-7 TRBV7-9 . . CASSLDGGQWQYF TGTGCCAGCAGCCTCGATGGGGGGCAATGGCAGTACTTC